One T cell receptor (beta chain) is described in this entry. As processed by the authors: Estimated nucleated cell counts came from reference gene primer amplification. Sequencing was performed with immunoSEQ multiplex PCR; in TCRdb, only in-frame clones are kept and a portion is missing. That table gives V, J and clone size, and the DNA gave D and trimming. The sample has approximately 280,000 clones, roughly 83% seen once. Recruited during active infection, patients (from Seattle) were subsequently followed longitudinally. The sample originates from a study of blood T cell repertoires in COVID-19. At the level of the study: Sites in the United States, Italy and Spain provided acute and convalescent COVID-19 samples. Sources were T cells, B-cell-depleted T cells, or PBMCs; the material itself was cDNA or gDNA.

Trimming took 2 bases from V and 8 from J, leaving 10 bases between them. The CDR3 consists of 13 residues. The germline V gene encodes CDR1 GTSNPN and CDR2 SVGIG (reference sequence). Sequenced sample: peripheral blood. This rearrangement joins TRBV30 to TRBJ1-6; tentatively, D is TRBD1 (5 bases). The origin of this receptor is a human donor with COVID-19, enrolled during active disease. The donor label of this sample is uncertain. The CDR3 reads CAWSQTEDSPLHF. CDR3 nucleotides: TGTGCCTGGAGTCAGACAGAGGATTCACCCCTCCACTTT.